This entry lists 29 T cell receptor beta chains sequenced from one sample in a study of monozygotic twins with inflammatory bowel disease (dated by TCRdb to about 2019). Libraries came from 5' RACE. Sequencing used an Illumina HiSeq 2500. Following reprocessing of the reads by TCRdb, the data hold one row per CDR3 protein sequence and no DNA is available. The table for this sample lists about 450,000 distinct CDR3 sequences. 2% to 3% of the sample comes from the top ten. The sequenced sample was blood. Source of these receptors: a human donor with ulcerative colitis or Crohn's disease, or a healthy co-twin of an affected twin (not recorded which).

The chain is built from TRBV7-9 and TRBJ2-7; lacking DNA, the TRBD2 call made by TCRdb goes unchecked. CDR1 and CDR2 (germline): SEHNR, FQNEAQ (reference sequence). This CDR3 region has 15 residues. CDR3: CASSLFSGRTYEQYF.

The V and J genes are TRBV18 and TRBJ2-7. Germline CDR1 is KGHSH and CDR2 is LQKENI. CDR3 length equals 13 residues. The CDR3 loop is CASSPLSSYEQYF.

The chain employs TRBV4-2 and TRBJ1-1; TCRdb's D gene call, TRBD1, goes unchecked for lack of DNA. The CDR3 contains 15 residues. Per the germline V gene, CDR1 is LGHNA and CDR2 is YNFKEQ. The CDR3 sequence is CASSPLQGARTEAFF.

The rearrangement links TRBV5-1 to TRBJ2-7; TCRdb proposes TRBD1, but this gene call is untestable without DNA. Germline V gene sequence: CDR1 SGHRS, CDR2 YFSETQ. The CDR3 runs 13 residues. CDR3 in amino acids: CASSTDRNYEQYF.

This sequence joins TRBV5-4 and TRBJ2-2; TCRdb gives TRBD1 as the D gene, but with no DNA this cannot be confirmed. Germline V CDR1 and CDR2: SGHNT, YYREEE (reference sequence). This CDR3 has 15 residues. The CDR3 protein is CASSLRTENTGELFF.

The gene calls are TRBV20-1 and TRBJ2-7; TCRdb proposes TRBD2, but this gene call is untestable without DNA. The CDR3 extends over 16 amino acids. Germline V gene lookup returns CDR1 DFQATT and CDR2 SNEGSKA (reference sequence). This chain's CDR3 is CSASRTSGSIAYEQYF.

The CDR3 loop reads CASSLTGQGGSSYEQYF. The V gene is TRBV5-1, the J gene TRBJ2-7; with no DNA, the TCRdb D assignment of TRBD1 cannot be verified. Germline values: CDR1 SGHRS, CDR2 YFSETQ. There are 17 residues in the CDR3.

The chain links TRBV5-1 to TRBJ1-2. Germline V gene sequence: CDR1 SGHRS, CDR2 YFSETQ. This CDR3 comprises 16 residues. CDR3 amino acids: CASSFVQASSNYGYTF.

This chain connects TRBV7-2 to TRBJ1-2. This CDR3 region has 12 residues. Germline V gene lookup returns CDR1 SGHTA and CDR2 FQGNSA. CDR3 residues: CASSLRGGGETF.

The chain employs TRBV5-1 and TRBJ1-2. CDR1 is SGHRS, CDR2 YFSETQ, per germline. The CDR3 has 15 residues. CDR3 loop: CASTFRGGSQDGYTF.

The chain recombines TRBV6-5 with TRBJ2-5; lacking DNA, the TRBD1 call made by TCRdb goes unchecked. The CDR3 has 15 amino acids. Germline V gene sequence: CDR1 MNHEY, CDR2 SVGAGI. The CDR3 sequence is CASSWTGGLQETQYF.

The chain's CDR3 is CASTSISTGFYGYTF. V is TRBV6-2 or TRBV6-3 and J is TRBJ1-2; absent DNA, TCRdb's TRBD1 call cannot be checked. Germline lookup yields CDR1 MNHEY and CDR2 SVGEGT. CDR3 length: 15 amino acids.

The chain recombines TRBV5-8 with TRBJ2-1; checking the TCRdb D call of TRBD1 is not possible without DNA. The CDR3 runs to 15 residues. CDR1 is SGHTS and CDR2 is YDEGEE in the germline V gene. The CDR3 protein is CASSWGDTAYNEQFF.

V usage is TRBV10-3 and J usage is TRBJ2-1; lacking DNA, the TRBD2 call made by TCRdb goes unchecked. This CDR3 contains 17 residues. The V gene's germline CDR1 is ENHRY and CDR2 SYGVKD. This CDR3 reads CAISESTGPVTVSEQFF.

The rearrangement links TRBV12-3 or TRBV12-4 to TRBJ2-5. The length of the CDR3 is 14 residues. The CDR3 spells CASSPALYQETQYF.

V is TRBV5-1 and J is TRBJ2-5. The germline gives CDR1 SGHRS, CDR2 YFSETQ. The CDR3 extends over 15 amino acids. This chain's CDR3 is CASSLVDVEQETQYF.

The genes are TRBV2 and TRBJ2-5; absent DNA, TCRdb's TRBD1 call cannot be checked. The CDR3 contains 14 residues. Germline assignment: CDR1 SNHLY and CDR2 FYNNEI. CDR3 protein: CASSGTGTQETQYF.

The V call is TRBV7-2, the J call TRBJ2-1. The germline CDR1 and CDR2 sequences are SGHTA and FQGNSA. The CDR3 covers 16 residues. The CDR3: CASSFRPRSSYNEQFF.

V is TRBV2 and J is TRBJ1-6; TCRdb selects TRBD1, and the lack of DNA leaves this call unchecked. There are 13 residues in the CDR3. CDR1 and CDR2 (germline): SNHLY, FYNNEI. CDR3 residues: CASSESVNSPLHF.

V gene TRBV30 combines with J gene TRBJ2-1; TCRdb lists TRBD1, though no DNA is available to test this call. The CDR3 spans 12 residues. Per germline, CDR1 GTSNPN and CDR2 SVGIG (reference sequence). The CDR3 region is CAWSVGGAEQFF.

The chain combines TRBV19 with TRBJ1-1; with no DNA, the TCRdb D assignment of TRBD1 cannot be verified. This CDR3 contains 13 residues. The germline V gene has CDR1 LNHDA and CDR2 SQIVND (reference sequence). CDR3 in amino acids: CASMGQGWTEAFF.

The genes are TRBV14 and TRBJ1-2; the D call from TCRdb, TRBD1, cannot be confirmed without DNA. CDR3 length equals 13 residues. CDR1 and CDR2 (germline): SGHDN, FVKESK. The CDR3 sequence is CASSQGGAFGYTF.

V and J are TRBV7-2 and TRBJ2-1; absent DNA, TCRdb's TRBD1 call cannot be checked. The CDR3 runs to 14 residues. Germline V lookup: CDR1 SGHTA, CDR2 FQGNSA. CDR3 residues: CASSAQPDRNEQFF.

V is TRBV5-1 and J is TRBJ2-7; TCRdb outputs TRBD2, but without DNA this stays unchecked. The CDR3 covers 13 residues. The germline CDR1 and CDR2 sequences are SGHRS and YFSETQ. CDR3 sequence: CASSRGGLGEQYF.

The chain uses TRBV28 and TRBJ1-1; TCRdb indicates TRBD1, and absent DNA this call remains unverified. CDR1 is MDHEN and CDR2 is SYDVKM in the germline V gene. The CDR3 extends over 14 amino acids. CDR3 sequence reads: CASRLGGEWREAFF. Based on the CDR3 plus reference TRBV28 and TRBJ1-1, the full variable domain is DVKVTQSSRYLVKRTGEKVFLECVQDMDHENMFWYRQDPGLGLRLIYFSYDVKMKEKGDIPEGYSVSREKKERFSLILESASTNQTSMYLCASRLGGEWREAFFGQGTRLTVV.

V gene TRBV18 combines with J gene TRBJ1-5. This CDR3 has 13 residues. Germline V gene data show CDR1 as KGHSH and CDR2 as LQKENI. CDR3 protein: CASSQTANQPQHF.

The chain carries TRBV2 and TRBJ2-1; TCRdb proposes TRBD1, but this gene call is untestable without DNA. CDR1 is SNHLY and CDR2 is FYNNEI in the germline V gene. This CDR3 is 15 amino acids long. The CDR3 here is CASSDRGPSYNEQFF.

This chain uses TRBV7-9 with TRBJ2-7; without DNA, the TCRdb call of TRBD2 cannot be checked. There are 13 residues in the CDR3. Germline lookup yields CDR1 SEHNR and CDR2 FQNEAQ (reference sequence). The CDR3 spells CASSLGLVTEQYF.

Here the CDR3 reads CASIRQGSQPQHF. This chain connects TRBV6-1 to TRBJ1-5; TCRdb returns TRBD1, unconfirmable since there is no DNA. Germline V gene data show CDR1 as MNHNS and CDR2 as SASEGT. This CDR3 contains 13 residues.